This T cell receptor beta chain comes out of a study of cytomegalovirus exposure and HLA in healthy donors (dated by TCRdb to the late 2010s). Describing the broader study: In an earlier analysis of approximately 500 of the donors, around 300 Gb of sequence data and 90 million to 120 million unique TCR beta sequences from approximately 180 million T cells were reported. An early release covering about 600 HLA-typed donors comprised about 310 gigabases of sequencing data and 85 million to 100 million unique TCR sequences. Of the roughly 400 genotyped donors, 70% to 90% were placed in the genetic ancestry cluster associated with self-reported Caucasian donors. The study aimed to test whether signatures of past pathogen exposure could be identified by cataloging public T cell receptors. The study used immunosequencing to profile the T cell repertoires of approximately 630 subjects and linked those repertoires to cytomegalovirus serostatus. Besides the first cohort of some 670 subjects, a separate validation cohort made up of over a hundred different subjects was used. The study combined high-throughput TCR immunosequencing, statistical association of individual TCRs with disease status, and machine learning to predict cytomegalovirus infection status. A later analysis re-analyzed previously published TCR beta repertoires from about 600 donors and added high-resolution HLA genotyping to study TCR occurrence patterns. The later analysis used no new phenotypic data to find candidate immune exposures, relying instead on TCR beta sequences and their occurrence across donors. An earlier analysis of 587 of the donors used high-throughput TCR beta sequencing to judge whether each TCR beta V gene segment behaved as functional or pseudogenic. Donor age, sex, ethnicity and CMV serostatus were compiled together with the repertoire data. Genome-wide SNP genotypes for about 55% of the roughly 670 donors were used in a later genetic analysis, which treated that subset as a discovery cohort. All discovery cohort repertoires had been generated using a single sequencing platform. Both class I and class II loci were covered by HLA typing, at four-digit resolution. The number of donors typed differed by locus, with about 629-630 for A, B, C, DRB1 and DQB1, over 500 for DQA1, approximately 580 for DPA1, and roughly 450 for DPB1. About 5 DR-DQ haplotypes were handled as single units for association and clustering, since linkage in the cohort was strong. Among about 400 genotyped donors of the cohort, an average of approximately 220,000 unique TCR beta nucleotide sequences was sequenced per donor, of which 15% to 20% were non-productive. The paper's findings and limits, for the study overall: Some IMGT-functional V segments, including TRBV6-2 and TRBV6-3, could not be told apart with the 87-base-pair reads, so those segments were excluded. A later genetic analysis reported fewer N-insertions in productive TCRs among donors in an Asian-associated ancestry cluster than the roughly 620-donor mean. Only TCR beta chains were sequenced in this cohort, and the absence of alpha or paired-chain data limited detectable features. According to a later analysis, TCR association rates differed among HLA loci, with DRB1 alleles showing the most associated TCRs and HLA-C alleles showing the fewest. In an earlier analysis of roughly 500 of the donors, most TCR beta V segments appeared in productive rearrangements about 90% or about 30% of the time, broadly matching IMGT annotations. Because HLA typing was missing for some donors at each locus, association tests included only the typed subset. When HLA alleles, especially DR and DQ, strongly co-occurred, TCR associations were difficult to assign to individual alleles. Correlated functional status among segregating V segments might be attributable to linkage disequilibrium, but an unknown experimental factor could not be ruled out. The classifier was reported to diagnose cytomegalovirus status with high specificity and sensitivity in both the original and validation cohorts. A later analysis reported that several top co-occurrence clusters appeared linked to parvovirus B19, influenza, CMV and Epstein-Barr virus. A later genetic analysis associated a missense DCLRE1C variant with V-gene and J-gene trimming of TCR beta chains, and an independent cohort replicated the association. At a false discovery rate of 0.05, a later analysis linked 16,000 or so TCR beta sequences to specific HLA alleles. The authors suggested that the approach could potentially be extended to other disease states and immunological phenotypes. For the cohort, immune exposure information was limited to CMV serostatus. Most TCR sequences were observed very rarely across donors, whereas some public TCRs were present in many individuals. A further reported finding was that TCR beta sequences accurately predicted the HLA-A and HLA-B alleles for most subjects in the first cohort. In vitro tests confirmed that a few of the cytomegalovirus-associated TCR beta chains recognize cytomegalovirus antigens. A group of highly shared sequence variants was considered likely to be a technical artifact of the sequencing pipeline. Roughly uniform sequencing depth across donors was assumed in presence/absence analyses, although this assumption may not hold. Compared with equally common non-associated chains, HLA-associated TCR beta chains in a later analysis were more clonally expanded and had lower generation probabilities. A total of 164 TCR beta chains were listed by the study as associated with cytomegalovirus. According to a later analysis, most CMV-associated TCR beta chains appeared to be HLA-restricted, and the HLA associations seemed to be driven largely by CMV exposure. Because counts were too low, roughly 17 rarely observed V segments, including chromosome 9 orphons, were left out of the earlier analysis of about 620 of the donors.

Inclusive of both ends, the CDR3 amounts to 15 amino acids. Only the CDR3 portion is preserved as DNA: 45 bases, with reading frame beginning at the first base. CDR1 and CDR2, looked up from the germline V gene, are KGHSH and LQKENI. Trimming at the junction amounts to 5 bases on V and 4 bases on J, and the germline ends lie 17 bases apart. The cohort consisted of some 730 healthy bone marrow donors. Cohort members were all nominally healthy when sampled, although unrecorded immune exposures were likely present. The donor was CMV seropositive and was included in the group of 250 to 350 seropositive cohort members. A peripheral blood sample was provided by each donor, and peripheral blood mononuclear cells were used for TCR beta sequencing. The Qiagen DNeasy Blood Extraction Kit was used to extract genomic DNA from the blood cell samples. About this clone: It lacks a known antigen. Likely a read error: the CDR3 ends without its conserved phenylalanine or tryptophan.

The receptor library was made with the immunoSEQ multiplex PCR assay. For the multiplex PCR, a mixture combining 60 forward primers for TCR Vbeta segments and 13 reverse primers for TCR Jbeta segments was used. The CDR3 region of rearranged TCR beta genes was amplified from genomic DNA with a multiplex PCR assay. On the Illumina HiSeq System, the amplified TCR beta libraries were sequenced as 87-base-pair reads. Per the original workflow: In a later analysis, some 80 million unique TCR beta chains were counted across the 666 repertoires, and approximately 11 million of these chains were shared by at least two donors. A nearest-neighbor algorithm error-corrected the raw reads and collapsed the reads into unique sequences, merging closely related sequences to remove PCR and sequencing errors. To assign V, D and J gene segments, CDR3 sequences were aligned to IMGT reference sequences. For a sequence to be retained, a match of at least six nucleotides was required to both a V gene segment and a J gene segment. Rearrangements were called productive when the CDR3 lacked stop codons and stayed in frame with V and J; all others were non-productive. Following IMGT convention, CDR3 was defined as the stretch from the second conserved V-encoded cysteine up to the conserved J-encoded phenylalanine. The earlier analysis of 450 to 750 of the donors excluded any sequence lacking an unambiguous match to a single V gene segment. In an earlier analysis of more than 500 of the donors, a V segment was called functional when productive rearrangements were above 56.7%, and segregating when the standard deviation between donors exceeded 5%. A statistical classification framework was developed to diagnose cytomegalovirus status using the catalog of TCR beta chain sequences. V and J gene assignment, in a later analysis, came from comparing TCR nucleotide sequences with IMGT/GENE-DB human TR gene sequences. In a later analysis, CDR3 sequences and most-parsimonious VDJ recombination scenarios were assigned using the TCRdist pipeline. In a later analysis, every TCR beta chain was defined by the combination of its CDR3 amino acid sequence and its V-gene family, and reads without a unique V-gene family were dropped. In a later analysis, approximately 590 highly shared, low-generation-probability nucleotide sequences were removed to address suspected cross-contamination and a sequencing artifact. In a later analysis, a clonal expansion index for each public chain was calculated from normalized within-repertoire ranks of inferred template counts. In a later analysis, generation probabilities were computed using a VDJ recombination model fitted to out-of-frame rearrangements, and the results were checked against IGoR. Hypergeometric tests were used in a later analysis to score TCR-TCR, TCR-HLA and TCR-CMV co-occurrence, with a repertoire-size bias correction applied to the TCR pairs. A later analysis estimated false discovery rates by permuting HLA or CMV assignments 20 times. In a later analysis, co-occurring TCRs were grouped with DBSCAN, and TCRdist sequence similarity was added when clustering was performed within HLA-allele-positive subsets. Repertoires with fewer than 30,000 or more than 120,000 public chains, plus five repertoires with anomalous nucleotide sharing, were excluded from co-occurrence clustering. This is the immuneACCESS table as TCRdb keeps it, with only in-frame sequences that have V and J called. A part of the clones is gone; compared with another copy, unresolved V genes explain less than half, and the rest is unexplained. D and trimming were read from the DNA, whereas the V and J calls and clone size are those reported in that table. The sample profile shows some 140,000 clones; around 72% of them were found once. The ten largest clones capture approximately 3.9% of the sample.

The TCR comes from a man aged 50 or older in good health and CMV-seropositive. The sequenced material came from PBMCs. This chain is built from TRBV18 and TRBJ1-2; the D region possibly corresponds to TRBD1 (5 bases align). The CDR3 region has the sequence CASSALGGGGYGYTI. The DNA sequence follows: TGTGCCAGCTCAGCGCTTGGGGGAGGCGGCTATGGCTACACCATC.